A single sample is the source of the 14 T cell receptor beta chains below, sequenced in a study of cytomegalovirus exposure and HLA in healthy donors. PCR primers comprised 60 Vbeta and 13 Jbeta primers. Only in-frame clones appear in the TCRdb table, and some are missing; sequencing was by immunoSEQ multiplex PCR. The sample gives about 120,000 clones, almost 85% of which show up once; 1.5% is in the top ten. The material sequenced was PBMCs. These receptors were taken from a woman aged 18-30 years in good health and CMV-seronegative.

The rearrangement joins TRBV7-2 to TRBJ2-7, with 8 bases lining up with TRBD2. Germline CDR1 is SGHTA and CDR2 is FQGNSA. The V segment lost 2 bases and the J segment 5 bases; nucleotides outside the gene matches: 11. The CDR3 extends over 16 amino acids. The CDR3 nucleotides read TGTGCCAGCAGCTTAACCGACCAAGCGGGAGAAAACGAGCAGTACTTC. Protein sequence: CASSLTDQAGENEQYF.

CDR3 residues: CASSLKGAEGYTF. As DNA, the CDR3 is TGTGCCAGCAGCTTAAAGGGGGCGGAGGGCTACACCTTC. The chain uses TRBV7-3 and TRBJ1-2; TRBD1 aligns across 7 bases. The V gene's germline CDR1 is SGHTA and CDR2 FQGTGA. The J segment lost 8 bases and the V segment lost 1 base, leaving 4 bases of the junction unmatched. This CDR3 has 13 amino acids.

CDR3 sequence (DNA): TGTGCCAGCAGCCGCACTGCGACAGCGATGAACACTGAAGCTTTCTTT. This encodes CASSRTATAMNTEAFF. J is TRBJ1-1 and V is TRBV13, with a possible D match to TRBD1 (5 bases). CDR3 length: 16 amino acids. Trimming pared 5 bases from V and 0 bases from J, leaving 16 bases between. Germline V gives CDR1 PRHDT, CDR2 FYEKMQ (reference sequence). Full variable domain (remainder filled in from reference TRBV13 and TRBJ1-1): AAGVIQSPRHLIKEKRETATLKCYPIPRHDTVYWYQQGPGQDPQFLISFYEKMQSDKGSIPDRFSAQQFSDYHSELNMSSLELGDSALYFCASSRTATAMNTEAFFGQGTRLTVV.

As to this clone: The germline gene is not matched at one end of the junction; a read error may be the cause. The CDR3 spells CASSFAPVGHPF. The CDR3 DNA is TGTGCCAGCAGCTTTGCCCCTGTGGGACATCCTTTT. The chain carries TRBV5-5 and TRBJ1-3; D is possibly TRBD1 (6 bases). This CDR3 has 12 residues. CDR1 is SGHKS, CDR2 YYEKEE, per germline (reference sequence).

This chain connects TRBV9 to TRBJ2-5, with D maybe TRBD2 (6 bases). The germline V and J ends were trimmed by 4 bases and 1 base, with 20 bases remaining between them. Germline-derived CDR1 and CDR2 are SGDLS and YYNGEE. The CDR3 is 17 amino acids. CDR3 amino acids: CASSPLQGRGSQETQYF. The CDR3 DNA follows: TGTGCCAGCAGCCCTCTCCAGGGCCGGGGGTCCCAAGAGACCCAGTACTTC.

The rearrangement links TRBV15 to TRBJ2-1; 9 nucleotides match TRBD2. The CDR3 is made up of 15 amino acids. In germline, CDR1 is LNHNV, CDR2 YYDKDF (reference sequence). With V trimmed by 0 bases and J by 9 bases, 6 bases remained unmatched. The CDR3 DNA sequence: TGTGCCACCAGCAGAGATGGGACTAGCTATACTGAGCAGTTCTTC. This sequence encodes CATSRDGTSYTEQFF.

The CDR3 region is CAWTIGLAGGLDTQYF. Here the CDR3 DNA reads TGTGCCTGGACCATAGGACTAGCGGGGGGATTAGATACGCAGTATTTT. The gene calls are TRBV30 and TRBJ2-3, with 14 bases that match TRBD2. Germline trimming cut 4 bases from V and 5 bases from J; bases unmatched to any gene: 8. The CDR3 has 16 amino acids. CDR1 is GTSNPN and CDR2 is SVGIG in the germline V gene (reference sequence).

This chain links TRBV4-3 with TRBJ2-7; TRBD1 agrees at 10 bases. V shed 4 bases, J shed 5 bases, and the junction held 8 bases outside the gene matches. The CDR3 has 15 amino acids. The germline gives CDR1 LGHNA, CDR2 YSLEER. CDR3 protein: CASSRVRDRGDEQYF. CDR3 nucleotide sequence: TGCGCCAGCAGCCGAGTCCGGGACAGGGGCGACGAGCAGTACTTC.

The gene calls are TRBV7-6 and TRBJ1-1, with D perhaps TRBD1 (5 bases). The germline CDR1 and CDR2 sequences are SGHVS and FNYEAQ. V was trimmed by 4 bases and J by 0 bases, leaving 12 bases between them. The CDR3 has 15 residues. CDR3 region: CASSSWEGLNTEAFF. The DNA of the CDR3 is TGTGCCAGCAGCTCCTGGGAGGGACTGAACACTGAAGCTTTCTTT. Filled out from reference TRBV7-6 and TRBJ1-1, the complete variable domain reads GAGVSQSPRYKVTKRGQDVALRCDPISGHVSLYWYRQALGQGPEFLTYFNYEAQQDKSGLPNDRFSAERPEGSISTLTIQRTEQRDSAMYRCASSSWEGLNTEAFFGQGTRLTVV.

This rearrangement joins TRBV5-4 to TRBJ1-2; 7 bases are shared with TRBD1. Unmatched junction bases numbered 4, after V lost 8 bases and J lost 3 bases. Germline loops: CDR1 SGHNT, CDR2 YYREEE (reference sequence). The CDR3 is made up of 12 amino acids. The chain's CDR3 is CASHRGDYGYTF. For the CDR3, the DNA is TGTGCCAGTCACAGGGGTGACTATGGCTACACCTTC.

The chain is built from TRBV7-9 and TRBJ1-1; no firm D call. Germline lookup yields CDR1 SEHNR and CDR2 FQNEAQ (reference sequence). CDR3 length: 12 amino acids. The V end was cut by 5 bases, the J end by 1 base, with 5 bases between. The CDR3 DNA reads TGTGCCAGCAGCAGAGGGAACACTGAAGCTTTCTTT. This gives the protein CASSRGNTEAFF.

CDR3 region: CASSSRKTAPSTDTQYF. CDR3 in DNA: TGTGCCAGCAGCTCCCGTAAGACAGCCCCTAGCACAGATACGCAGTATTTT. The chain combines TRBV5-4 with TRBJ2-3; a possible D gene is TRBD1 (5 bases). Trimming removed 3 bases from V and 0 bases from J, with 17 bases in between. Germline CDR1 is SGHNT and CDR2 is YYREEE (reference sequence). This CDR3 contains 17 residues.

V is TRBV6-5 and J is TRBJ1-1, with 7 bases aligning to TRBD1. The CDR3 is 15 amino acids. With V trimmed by 5 bases and J by 3 bases, 9 bases remained unmatched. Germline V gene data show CDR1 as MNHEY and CDR2 as SVGAGI. The CDR3 DNA reads as TGTGCCAGCAGTGCCCGACAGGGCGGGTACACTGAAGCTTTCTTT. Its protein is CASSARQGGYTEAFF.

V gene TRBV25-1 combines with J gene TRBJ1-2, with 9 nucleotides matching TRBD1. V lost 4 bases and J lost 4; bases outside the gene matches: 10. The germline V gene has CDR1 MGHDK and CDR2 SYGVNS. This CDR3 is built from 16 residues. Here the CDR3 DNA reads TGTGCCAGCAGTGCACAGGGGGCGACTAGTTCCTATGGCTACACCTTC. Translated, it gives CASSAQGATSSYGYTF.